The present T cell receptor beta chain was sequenced within a study of graft-versus-host responses after intestinal transplantation. Study information: Recipients got multivisceral, liver-intestinal, or isolated intestinal transplants. Every recipient had anti-thymocyte globulin induction and about three years of tacrolimus plus steroids.

Findings and limits, study-wide: Among recipient marrow samples, GvH clones were found; some appeared first in ileum or blood.

This clone was seen a handful of times. J was trimmed by 5 bases and V by 5 bases; bases with no gene match: 4. There are 13 residues in the CDR3. Germline V gene data show CDR1 as SGHKS and CDR2 as YYEKEE (reference sequence). Only in-frame clones appear in the TCRdb table, and some are missing; sequencing was by immunoSEQ multiplex PCR. The sample holds approximately 18,000 clones, roughly 36% seen once. Roughly 200,000 CFSE-labeled responder cells were plated with roughly 200,000 irradiated, violet-dye-labeled stimulator cells. The chain carries TRBV5-5 and TRBJ2-5, with 9 bases matching TRBD1. Source: alloreactive CD4+ T cells from a mixed lymphocyte reaction culture, taken before transplantation. Indicated subset: CFSE-low proliferating T cells sorted from roughly six-day pre-transplant mixed lymphocyte reaction (GvH or HvG direction). This clonotype was obtained from a human patient who was an organ donor for intestinal transplantation. The CDR3 protein is CASRRDREETQYF. CDR3 coding DNA: TGTGCCAGCAGAAGGGACAGGGAGGAGACCCAGTACTTC.